This T cell receptor (beta chain) was identified in a study of CXCR3-negative and CXCR3-positive naive CD8 T cells. CDR1 is LGHNA and CDR2 is YSLEER in the germline V gene. This CDR3 has 13 residues. It was by 5' RACE with UMI labels that the TRB cDNA libraries were prepared. TCRdb re-called the 5' RACE reads, yielding one record per CDR3 amino acid sequence without DNA. The table lists around 60,000 distinct CDR3 sequences. Overall study findings and caveats: CXCR3-positive naive cells had more hydrophobic TRB CDR3s than CXCR3-negative naive cells.

Of note for this clonotype: Its antigen is as yet unknown.

Sequencing was carried out using naive CXCR3+ CD8+ T cells from blood. The subset is: CD45RO-CCR7+CD27+CD95- naive CD8+ T cells expressing CXCR3 (TNR3+). The TCR comes from a human donor in good health. Some clones in this sample may be carry-over from other donors' samples. The V call is TRBV4-3, the J call TRBJ2-7; TCRdb outputs TRBD1, but without DNA this stays unchecked. CDR3: CASSQAQGYEQYF.